The 2 T cell receptor beta chains below all came from one sample that was sequenced in a study of blood T cell repertoires in COVID-19. TCRdb keeps only in-frame clones here, not all; method: immunoSEQ multiplex PCR. Seen here are under 80,000 clones, approximately 81% observed once, and the top ten hold 4.8%. The sequencing input was peripheral blood. Receptors were obtained from a woman aged 80 or older with active or convalescent COVID-19.

The chain uses TRBV11-2 and TRBJ2-3; D gene uncertain. Trimming left V 5 bases short and J 8 bases short, with 17 bases between. The V gene's germline CDR1 is SGHAT and CDR2 FQNNGV. The CDR3 extends over 14 amino acids. Written as DNA, the CDR3 is TGTGCCAGCAGCCCCACCCGCCAGGCCCTTACGCAGTATTTT. It codes for CASSPTRQALTQYF. Full variable domain (missing parts from reference TRBV11-2 and TRBJ2-3): EAGVAQSPRYKIIEKRQSVAFWCNPISGHATLYWYQQILGQGPKLLIQFQNNGVVDDSQLPKDRFSAERLKGVDSTLKIQPAKLEDSAVYLCASSPTRQALTQYFGPGTRLTVL.

The chain employs TRBV6-5 and TRBJ1-1; perhaps TRBD1 as D (6 bases). The CDR3 has 15 residues. V lost 4 bases and J 1 base, leaving 13 bases between the germline ends. Germline V gene sequence: CDR1 MNHEY, CDR2 SVGAGI. CDR3 DNA sequence: TGTGCCAGCAGTTCCGGGGGGCTAACGAACACTGAAGCTTTCTTT. This translates into CASSSGGLTNTEAFF.